The present T cell receptor (beta chain) was sequenced within a study of T cells in Graves' hyperthyroidism and ophthalmopathy. For the study at large: It was at initial diagnosis, before any treatment, that peripheral blood was collected.

The V gene lost 4 bases and the J gene lost 5 bases, with 14 bases spanning the gap. There are 13 residues in the CDR3. In germline, CDR1 is SQVTM, CDR2 ANQGSEA. Hyperthyroidism had been newly diagnosed in patients aged 18 to 65, and its duration was under 2 months. Out of 10 ml of fresh peripheral blood came the PBMCs. Study conclusions and caveats: Blood held most thyroid clonotypes expanded above 0.001 frequency.

RNA transcripts served as the template for amplifying TCR beta CDR3 regions. The HTBI primer set served for first-round RT-PCR of the TCR CDR3. TCRdb re-called the multiplex PCR reads through MiXCR, storing one row per CDR3 protein. The sample contains 250,000 to 300,000 distinct CDR3 sequences, roughly an eighth of which appear only once. This clonotype was counted at least ten times. Its antigen is not identified. The sequence was collected from a woman aged 40 to 49 with Graves' hyperthyroidism. The rearrangement links TRBV29-1 to TRBJ2-5; D possibly corresponds to TRBD1 (6 bases). The sequenced sample was blood. The CDR3 DNA follows: TGCAGCGTTGGAATTGGGGGCAAGGAGACCCAGTACTTC. Its translation is CSVGIGGKETQYF.